Shown below are 29 T cell receptor beta chains from a single sample sequenced in a study of shared clonotypes between healthy human individuals. TCRdb's copy holds only in-frame clones and misses some; the assay was immunoSEQ multiplex PCR. The sample lists nearly 1,000,000 clones, 76% seen once, with about 1.5% in the top ten. The source material was memory CD4+ T cells sorted from blood. Subset: CD45RA-negative fraction. These receptors were taken from a man aged 18 to 29 in good health.

This clone was detected many times. Other DNA sequences in this specimen translate into the identical CDR3. This chain joins TRBV11-2 and TRBJ2-7; 13 positions match TRBD2. The CDR3 totals 15 residues. Looked up from germline, CDR1 is SGHAT and CDR2 is FQNNGV. The J segment lost 4 bases and the V segment lost 3 bases, leaving 3 bases of the junction unmatched. The CDR3 is CASSFTSGGAYEQYF. CDR3 DNA: TGTGCCAGCAGCTTTACTAGCGGGGGGGCTTACGAGCAGTACTTC.

The gene calls are TRBV5-4 and TRBJ2-7; 8 bases are a match to TRBD1. The germline CDR1 and CDR2 sequences are SGHNT and YYREEE (reference sequence). The CDR3 is made up of 15 amino acids. The V gene end was trimmed by 1 base and the J gene end by 0 bases; junction bases not matched to a gene: 3. For the CDR3, the DNA is TGTGCCAGCAGCTTGCCGGGGACAGGCTCCTACGAGCAGTACTTC. This codes for CASSLPGTGSYEQYF.

This chain links TRBV5-1 with TRBJ2-1; D is unclear. The CDR3 length is 15 residues. The V end lost 4 bases, the J end lost 4 bases, and 15 bases lay between the germline ends. Germline V gives CDR1 SGHRS, CDR2 YFSETQ. CDR3 sequence (DNA): TGCGCCAGCAGCCTTGGCGAGACTCTTTACAATGAGCAGTTCTTC. Protein sequence: CASSLGETLYNEQFF.

This chain uses TRBV7-9 with TRBJ2-7; D might be TRBD1 (5 bases). The germline CDR1 and CDR2 sequences are SEHNR and FQNEAQ (reference sequence). V lost 4 bases to trimming and J lost 2 bases, with 15 bases between them. The CDR3 contains 15 residues. The chain's CDR3 is CASSSPRATTYEQYF. The CDR3 bases are TGTGCCAGCAGCTCTCCCAGGGCGACCACCTACGAGCAGTACTTC.

The rearrangement joins TRBV28 to TRBJ1-5; no reliable D call. CDR1 is MDHEN and CDR2 is SYDVKM in the germline V gene. Trimming cost V 3 bases and J 3 bases, with 9 bases left between them. This CDR3 contains 14 residues. The CDR3 protein is CASSFYGNNQPQHF. The CDR3 DNA follows: TGTGCCAGCAGTTTTTACGGAAACAATCAGCCCCAGCATTTT.

The rearrangement links TRBV6-1 to TRBJ1-5; the match to TRBD1 covers 9 bases. This CDR3 contains 15 residues. V shed 8 bases and J 4 bases; nucleotides not matched to a gene: 9. Germline-derived CDR1 and CDR2 are MNHNS and SASEGT. CDR3 residues: CASVPGQGRNQPQHF. The CDR3 region has the DNA TGTGCCAGCGTCCCGGGACAGGGTAGGAATCAGCCCCAGCATTTT.

CDR3 DNA: TGCGCCAGCAGTGAGTCGGGTAATGGCTACACCTTC. Translated, it gives CASSESGNGYTF. This chain connects TRBV10-2 to TRBJ1-2, with D uncertain. The CDR3 runs 12 residues. Between the trimmed V and J ends, which lost 0 bases and 6 bases, there was a span of 5 bases. Germline V gene sequence: CDR1 WSHSY, CDR2 SAAADI.

This rearrangement joins TRBV7-2 to TRBJ2-5; either TRBD1 or TRBD2 may fit D (5 bases each). CDR1 is SGHTA and CDR2 is FQGNSA in the germline V gene. This CDR3 spans 16 amino acids. The germline V and J ends were trimmed by 2 bases and 4 bases, with 17 bases remaining between them. CDR3 amino acids: CASSLRDGKPGETQYF. For the CDR3, the DNA is TGTGCCAGCAGCTTACGGGACGGGAAGCCCGGAGAGACCCAGTACTTC.

V gene TRBV18 combines with J gene TRBJ2-7, with 8 positions matching TRBD1. Germline V CDR1 and CDR2: KGHSH, LQKENI. The trim removed 4 bases at V and 3 bases at J, leaving 5 bases unmatched. The CDR3 has 14 amino acids. The CDR3 reads CASSRTGFNYEQYF. The CDR3 bases are TGTGCCAGCTCACGGACAGGGTTTAACTACGAGCAGTACTTC.

The V gene is TRBV7-9, the J gene TRBJ2-3, with D perhaps TRBD2 (6 bases). The germline CDR1 and CDR2 sequences are SEHNR and FQNEAQ (reference sequence). The CDR3 contains 17 residues. The V and J ends lost 5 bases and 5 bases respectively, with 23 bases between them. CDR3 loop: CASSPLLGPIGGDTQYF. The DNA of the CDR3 is TGTGCCAGCAGCCCTTTACTAGGCCCGATCGGGGGAGATACGCAGTATTTT.

This clone showed up just a few times. At the DNA level, this CDR3 is encoded by other sequences in the same sample as well. This rearrangement joins TRBV7-8 to TRBJ1-2, with D maybe TRBD1 (6 bases). CDR3 length equals 20 residues. The germline V gene encodes CDR1 SGHVS and CDR2 FQNEAQ. With 5 bases removed from V and 4 bases from J, the gap between germline ends came to 32 bases. The CDR3 DNA is TGTGCCAGCAGCCCGCTGACTAATAGGGGGGCGCTAATTTCGAGCTATGGCTACACCTTC. This gives the protein CASSPLTNRGALISSYGYTF.

The count of this clone is one. The chain recombines TRBV18 with TRBJ2-7; 9 bases are a match to TRBD1. Per the germline V gene, CDR1 is KGHSH and CDR2 is LQKENI. The CDR3 loop spans 13 amino acids. Trimming at V came to 6 bases and at J to 6 bases, leaving 6 bases not matched to a gene. DNA for the CDR3: TGTGCCAGCTCCCAGGGACAGGGTGGCGAGCAGTACTTC. Translation gives CASSQGQGGEQYF.

This sequence joins TRBV6-4 and TRBJ2-2; 8 nucleotides agree with TRBD2. The CDR3 totals 14 residues. The ends lost 10 bases at V and 1 base at J; junction bases unmatched: 5. Germline lookup yields CDR1 MRHNA and CDR2 SNTAGT. The CDR3 region has the DNA TGTGCCACCCGACTAGCGAGGAACACCGGGGAGCTGTTTTTT. As protein: CATRLARNTGELFF.

Here the CDR3 reads CASSLSNRNTEAFF. CDR3 DNA sequence: TGTGCCAGCAGCTTATCGAACAGGAACACTGAAGCTTTCTTT. This chain connects TRBV7-9 to TRBJ1-1; D uncertain. Deletions cut 2 bases from V and 1 base from J, with 8 bases between. The CDR3 extends over 14 amino acids. Germline CDR1 and CDR2: SEHNR and FQNEAQ (reference sequence).

The V gene is TRBV7-8, the J gene TRBJ2-5; TRBD1 matches 11 bases. Trimming cost V 5 bases and J 5 bases; bases outside gene matches: 4. The CDR3 spans 14 residues. Germline CDR1 reads SGHVS; CDR2 reads FQNEAQ. The CDR3 loop reads CASSGTGGKETQYF. CDR3 nucleotides: TGTGCCAGCAGCGGGACAGGGGGGAAGGAGACCCAGTACTTC.

This clone was seen many times. The genes are TRBV6-5 and TRBJ1-4; 8 bases align to TRBD1. CDR1 and CDR2 from the germline V gene are MNHEY and SVGAGI. The CDR3 has 13 amino acids. The V segment lost 6 bases and the J segment 6 bases; nucleotides outside the gene matches: 3. The CDR3 coding sequence is TGTGCCAGCAGGGACAGGGTCTATGAAAAACTGTTTTTT. The encoded protein is CASRDRVYEKLFF.

A note on this clone: The same CDR3 also results from other DNA sequences found in this sample. The chain couples TRBV18 to TRBJ1-1; D not certain. Germline values: CDR1 KGHSH, CDR2 LQKENI. The CDR3 spans 12 residues. The V and J ends lost 0 bases and 11 bases respectively, with 10 bases between them. This CDR3 reads CASSPPSGVAFF. DNA of the CDR3: TGTGCCAGCTCACCACCAAGTGGCGTCGCTTTCTTT.

This chain uses TRBV23-1 with TRBJ2-3, with D unresolved. TRBV23-1 is flagged as an ORF with uncertain function. V was shortened by 4 bases and J by 1 base, with 21 bases between the two germline ends. The CDR3 has 18 residues. The CDR3 region is CASSPRFSADLCTDTQYF. The CDR3 DNA reads TGCGCCAGCAGTCCCCGTTTTTCGGCCGACCTTTGCACAGATACGCAGTATTTT.

CDR3: CASSLAGGLAATYEQYF. DNA for the CDR3: TGTGCCAGCAGCTTAGCTGGTGGACTAGCGGCCACCTACGAGCAGTACTTC. V is TRBV7-8 and J is TRBJ2-7; 10 bases match TRBD2. The V gene's germline CDR1 is SGHVS and CDR2 FQNEAQ. V was pared by 0 bases and J by 2 bases, with 7 bases of the junction left unmatched. The CDR3 runs 17 residues.

Many counts were recorded for this clone. Within the sample, other DNA sequences also encode this same CDR3. J is TRBJ1-2 and V is TRBV18, with TRBD1 as a possible D gene (5 bases). With 3 bases removed from V and 3 bases from J, the gap between germline ends came to 8 bases. Germline CDR1 and CDR2: KGHSH and LQKENI. This CDR3 comprises 13 residues. The CDR3 DNA sequence: TGTGCCAGCTCACCTGGGACGGACTATGGCTACACCTTC. Encoded protein: CASSPGTDYGYTF.

V and J are TRBV5-4 and TRBJ2-5, with 8 bases lining up with TRBD1. CDR1 is SGHNT and CDR2 is YYREEE in the germline V gene (reference sequence). The CDR3 runs 15 residues. Trimming removed 0 bases from V and 9 bases from J; junction bases left unmatched: 10. The CDR3 here is CASSLAQGTGNSQYF. DNA of the CDR3: TGTGCCAGCAGCTTGGCCCAAGGGACAGGAAATTCCCAGTACTTC.

This clone was counted once. The chain links TRBV10-3 to TRBJ2-1, with 9 bases identical to TRBD2. Germline trimming cut 2 bases from V and 5 bases from J; bases unmatched to any gene: 7. Looked up from germline, CDR1 is ENHRY and CDR2 is SYGVKD. The CDR3 has 16 amino acids. The CDR3 spells CAISERFASGDNEQFF. In DNA form, the CDR3 reads TGTGCCATCAGTGAGCGTTTCGCTAGCGGGGACAATGAGCAGTTCTTC.

This chain connects TRBV4-3 to TRBJ1-1, with D possibly TRBD1 on 6 matching bases. Trimming pared 4 bases from V and 1 base from J, leaving 10 bases between. The germline gives CDR1 LGHNA, CDR2 YSLEER. The CDR3 consists of 14 residues. The CDR3 DNA is TGCGCCAGCAGCCCCACAGGGTCGAACACTGAAGCTTTCTTT. This translates into CASSPTGSNTEAFF.

The V call is TRBV7-8, the J call TRBJ1-5; 7 bases map to TRBD1. V gave up 2 bases and J gave up 5 bases; unmatched junction bases: 9. Germline CDR1 SGHVS, CDR2 FQNEAQ. This CDR3 region has 16 residues. Here the CDR3 reads CASSLRGPPEDQPQHF. CDR3 in DNA: TGTGCCAGCAGCTTAAGGGGGCCCCCGGAAGATCAGCCCCAGCATTTT.

The V and J genes are TRBV6-6 and TRBJ2-7, with a tentative D call TRBD1 (6 bases). Germline loops: CDR1 MNHNY, CDR2 SVGAGI (reference sequence). V lost 6 bases and J lost 5, with 14 bases in between. This CDR3 has 13 amino acids. CDR3 bases: TGTGCCAGCAGACCACCGTCAGGGGACGAGCAGTACTTC. Its protein is CASRPPSGDEQYF.

The V gene is TRBV6-1, the J gene TRBJ2-3, with TRBD1 as a possible D gene (5 bases). Germline V gives CDR1 MNHNS, CDR2 SASEGT. CDR3 length: 11 amino acids. The ends were cut back, 8 bases at V and 7 bases at J, with 10 bases in the middle. The CDR3 here is CASGWGYTQYF. DNA for the CDR3: TGTGCCAGCGGATGGGGCTATACGCAGTATTTT.

The chain recombines TRBV6-5 with TRBJ2-7; TRBD1 aligns across 7 bases. CDR3 length: 14 residues. Germline V gene data show CDR1 as MNHEY and CDR2 as SVGAGI. The V and J ends lost 5 bases and 6 bases, in that order; junction bases with no gene match: 10. In DNA form, the CDR3 reads TGTGCCAGCAGTCAGGGCTACAGGGGACCCGAGCAGTACTTC. Translated, it gives CASSQGYRGPEQYF.

V is TRBV19 and J is TRBJ1-1; D is unclear. Germline loops: CDR1 LNHDA, CDR2 SQIVND (reference sequence). CDR3 size: 13 residues. V gave up 6 bases and J gave up 0 bases, with 8 bases separating them. The CDR3 region has the DNA TGTGCCAGTAGCAACACAGTGAACACTGAAGCTTTCTTT. It translates to CASSNTVNTEAFF. Variable domain in full (rest from reference TRBV19 and TRBJ1-1): DGGITQSPKYLFRKEGQNVTLSCEQNLNHDAMYWYRQDPGQGLRLIYYSQIVNDFQKGDIAEGYSVSREKKESFPLTVTSAQKNPTAFYLCASSNTVNTEAFFGQGTRLTVV.

The rearrangement uses TRBV10-3 and TRBJ2-1, with 14 bases identical to TRBD2. V shed 10 bases, J shed 8 bases, and the junction held 4 bases outside the gene matches. The germline V gene encodes CDR1 ENHRY and CDR2 SYGVKD. CDR3 length: 13 residues. The CDR3 spells CATGLAGEDEQFF. The CDR3 coding sequence is TGTGCCACGGGACTAGCGGGGGAAGATGAGCAGTTCTTC.